The source of this TCR beta chain is a study of blood T cell repertoires in COVID-19. Study summary: COVID-19 samples, acute and convalescent, were from the United States, Italy and Spain. PBMCs, B-cell-depleted T cells, or T cells provided the cDNA or gDNA that made up the material.

In the original processing: Reference gene primer amplification in the assay estimated nucleated cell counts. Sequenced by immunoSEQ multiplex PCR; TCRdb stores in-frame clones only, minus some. V and J calls and clone size follow that table, whereas D and trimming were derived from the DNA. The sample gives about 99,000 clones, about 86% of which show up once; approximately 2% is in the top ten. This CDR3 spans 16 amino acids. V lost 4 bases, J lost 2 bases, and 9 bases stayed unmatched. Germline V gene sequence: CDR1 LGHNA, CDR2 YNFKEQ. The V and J genes are TRBV4-2 and TRBJ2-3; TRBD2 agrees at 7 bases. This receptor was obtained from a man in his fifties or sixties with COVID-19, enrolled during active disease. Sequenced input: peripheral blood. CDR3 in DNA: TGTGCCAGCAGCCTCGGACTAGTCGGACCCACAGATACGCAGTATTTT. Amino acid sequence: CASSLGLVGPTDTQYF.